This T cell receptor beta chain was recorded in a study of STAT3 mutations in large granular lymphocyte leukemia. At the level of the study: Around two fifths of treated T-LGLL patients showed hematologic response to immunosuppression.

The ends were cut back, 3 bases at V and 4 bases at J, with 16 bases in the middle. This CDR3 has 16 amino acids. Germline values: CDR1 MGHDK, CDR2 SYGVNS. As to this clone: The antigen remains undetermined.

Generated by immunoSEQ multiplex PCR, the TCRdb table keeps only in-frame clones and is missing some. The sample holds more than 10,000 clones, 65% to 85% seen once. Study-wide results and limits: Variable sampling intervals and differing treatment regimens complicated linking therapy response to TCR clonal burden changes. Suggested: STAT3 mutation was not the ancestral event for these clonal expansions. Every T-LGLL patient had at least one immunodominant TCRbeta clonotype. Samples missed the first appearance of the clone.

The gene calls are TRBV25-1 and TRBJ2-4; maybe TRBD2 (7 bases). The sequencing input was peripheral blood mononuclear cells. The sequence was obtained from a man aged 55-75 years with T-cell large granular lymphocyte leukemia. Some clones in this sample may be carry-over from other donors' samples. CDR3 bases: TGTGCCAGCAGTGACGGGAGGCAGGGGCGTAAAAACATTCAGTACTTC. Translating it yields CASSDGRQGRKNIQYF.